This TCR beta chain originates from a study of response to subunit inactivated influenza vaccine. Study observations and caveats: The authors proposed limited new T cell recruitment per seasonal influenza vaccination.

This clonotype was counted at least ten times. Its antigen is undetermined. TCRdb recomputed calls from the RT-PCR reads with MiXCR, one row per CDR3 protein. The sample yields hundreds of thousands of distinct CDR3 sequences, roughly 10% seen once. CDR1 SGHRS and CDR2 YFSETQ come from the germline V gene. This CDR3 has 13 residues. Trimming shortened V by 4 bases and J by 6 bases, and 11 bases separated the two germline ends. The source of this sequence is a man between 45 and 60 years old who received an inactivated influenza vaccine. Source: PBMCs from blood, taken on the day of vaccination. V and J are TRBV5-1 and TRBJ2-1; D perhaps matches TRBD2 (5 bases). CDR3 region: CASSADRGNEQFF. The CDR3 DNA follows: TGCGCCAGCAGCGCCGACCGGGGCAATGAGCAGTTCTTC.